This is a list of T cell receptor beta chains from one sample in a study of blood T cell repertoires in COVID-19. Clones were sequenced by immunoSEQ multiplex PCR, and TCRdb holds only the in-frame ones, with some missing. The data show about 220,000 clones, roughly 88% seen once. Material: PBMCs or T cells enriched from blood (not recorded which). These receptors came from a woman in her forties with acute COVID-19. The CDR3 runs from the conserved cysteine through the conserved F or W. D genes are given only for firm matches. Clone size is shown for a subset of rows, as once, few, many or a class of expanded clone.

clone size	D gene	V gene	J gene	CDR3 DNA	CDR3 protein
.	.	TRBV5-6	TRBJ1-1	TGTGCCAGCAGCGAGTCGGGTTATCGGAACACTGAAGCTTTCTTT	CASSESGYRNTEAFF
.	TRBD1	TRBV5-1	TRBJ2-2	TGCGCCAGCAGCCTGACAGGGAAGAACACCGGGGAGCTGTTTTTT	CASSLTGKNTGELFF
few	.	TRBV2	TRBJ1-2	TGTGCCAGCAGGGCAGGGGTAGGCTACACCTTC	CASRAGVGYTF
.	.	TRBV6-6	TRBJ1-2	TGTGCCAGCAGTTACACCCGGGGGGCCGGCGGCTACACCTTC	CASSYTRGAGGYTF
.	.	TRBV11-2	TRBJ2-6	TGTGCCAGCAGCCGTTCCCGGACAGCTTACTCTGGGGCCAACGTCCTGACTTTC	CASSRSRTAYSGANVLTF
once	.	TRBV29-1	TRBJ1-1	TGCAGCGTTGTTGGAGTCCTGAACACTGAAGCTTTCTTT	CSVVGVLNTEAFF
.	.	TRBV14	TRBJ2-3	TGTGCCAGCAGCCAAGATCGGGGACTGGGCACAGATACGCAGTATTTT	CASSQDRGLGTDTQYF
.	TRBD1	TRBV12-5	TRBJ1-4	TGTGCTAGTGGTTTGTTAGGGGGCGAAGAAAAACTGTTTTTT	CASGLLGGEEKLFF
.	.	TRBV3-1/TRBV3-2	TRBJ1-1	TGTGCCAGCAGCCAGGTCCCAGGAGGAAGCACTGAAGCTTTCTTT	CASSQVPGGSTEAFF
.	TRBD1	TRBV6-5	TRBJ1-2	TGTGCCAGCAGTTACTCGGGACAGCTTCCTAACTATGGCTACACCTTC	CASSYSGQLPNYGYTF
.	TRBD1	TRBV19	TRBJ1-2	TGTGCCAGTAGTATAGATCGACAGGGCTATGGCTACACCTTC	CASSIDRQGYGYTF
.	.	TRBV7-8	TRBJ2-7	TGTGCCAGCAGCTTAAGGGCGATTGGTTCACGGGACAAGAAGTACTTC	CASSLRAIGSRDKKYF
.	TRBD1	TRBV7-9	TRBJ1-2	TGTGCCACCCCGACAGGGGGTTATGGCTACACCTTC	CATPTGGYGYTF
once	.	TRBV25-1	TRBJ1-4	TGTGCCAGCAGTGAATTGGGGGCCTATAATGAAAAACTGTTTTTT	CASSELGAYNEKLFF
.	TRBD1	TRBV7-9	TRBJ1-2	TGTGCCAGCAGCTTCCCAGGGGGTAATGGCTACACCTTC	CASSFPGGNGYTF
.	.	TRBV7-9	TRBJ1-5	TGTGCCAGCAGCCCTTCAGGGGCACCCAATCAGCCCCAGCATTTT	CASSPSGAPNQPQHF
.	TRBD1	TRBV25-1	TRBJ2-1	TGTGCCAGCGAACCGGGACAGGGGGCAAAAGAGCAGTTCTTC	CASEPGQGAKEQFF
.	TRBD2	TRBV6-4	TRBJ2-2	TGTGCCAGCAGTGACTCGATCGGGGGGACGGGCTCCGGGGAGCTGTTTTTT	CASSDSIGGTGSGELFF
few	.	TRBV3-1/TRBV3-2	TRBJ1-1	TGTGCCAGCAGCCACGGACAAATTAACACTGAAGCTTTCTTT	CASSHGQINTEAFF
.	.	TRBV15	TRBJ1-1	TGTGCCACCAGCAGAGACAGGGACACTGAAGCTTTCTTT	CATSRDRDTEAFF
.	TRBD1	TRBV7-6	TRBJ2-1	TGTGCCAGCAGCTTGGTATACAGGGGTTCCACCTACAATGAGCAGTTCTTC	CASSLVYRGSTYNEQFF
.	.	TRBV3-1/TRBV3-2	TRBJ1-1	TGTGCCAGCAGCCAAGAATGGACAAACACTGAAGCTTTCTTT	CASSQEWTNTEAFF
.	.	TRBV19	TRBJ2-4	TGTGCCAGTAGTCCCCAGGGGAACATTCAGTACTTC	CASSPQGNIQYF
.	TRBD1	TRBV13	TRBJ2-1	TGTGCCAGCAGCACTCGACAGGGGGCGGACAATGAGCAGTTCTTC	CASSTRQGADNEQFF
once	TRBD1	TRBV15	TRBJ1-2	TGTGCCACCAGCAGGGACAGGGGGAGAGGTGGTGGCTACACCTTC	CATSRDRGRGGGYTF
many	.	TRBV6-5	TRBJ1-3	TGTGCCAGCAGGGCAGGTGCTGGAAACACCATATATTTT	CASRAGAGNTIYF
.	.	TRBV7-8	TRBJ1-1	TGTGCCAGCAGCGAATACATGAACACTGAAGCTTTCTTT	CASSEYMNTEAFF
.	.	TRBV7-8	TRBJ1-6	TGTGCCAGCAGCTTAGATGTGGGGGGATGGGGATCGGCACCCCTCCACTTT	CASSLDVGGWGSAPLHF
.	TRBD1	TRBV9	TRBJ1-2	TGTGCCAGCAGCGTCCAGGGGGCGACGGCTGCTAACTATGGCTACACCTTC	CASSVQGATAANYGYTF
.	TRBD1	TRBV3-1/TRBV3-2	TRBJ1-2	TGTGCCAGCAGCATAAGACAGGGGCCCTACACCTTC	CASSIRQGPYTF
once	.	TRBV7-6	TRBJ2-3	TGTGCCAGCAGCTCGCGGGGATCTAGCACAGATACGCAGTATTTT	CASSSRGSSTDTQYF
.	.	TRBV25-1	TRBJ1-4	TGTGCCAGCAGTGATCCTCGGACAGTTCCTAATGAAAAACTGTTTTTT	CASSDPRTVPNEKLFF
.	.	TRBV4-1	TRBJ1-1	TGCGCCAGCAGCCACGATCCGGGTCTCAAGGGGACTGAAGCTTTCTTT	CASSHDPGLKGTEAFF
.	.	TRBV6-2/TRBV6-3	TRBJ2-1	TGTGCCAGCAGTTACGGAGGGGACAATGAGCAGTTCTTC	CASSYGGDNEQFF
.	.	TRBV18	TRBJ2-1	TGTGCCAGCTCACCACTAGTTACTAGCTCCTACAATGAGCAGTTCTTC	CASSPLVTSSYNEQFF
.	.	TRBV4-2	TRBJ1-1	TGTGCCAGCAGCCGTAACCGGGACACTGAAGCTTTCTTT	CASSRNRDTEAFF
.	TRBD1	TRBV18	TRBJ1-2	TGTGCCAGCTCCCGCGAGCAGGGGACAGGGAGCCTTAATGAGCGAGGCTACACCTTC	CASSREQGTGSLNERGYTF
.	.	TRBV9	TRBJ2-7	TGTGCCAGCAGCCACAGCTCCTACGAGCAGTACTTC	CASSHSSYEQYF
.	.	TRBV5-5	TRBJ2-3	TGTGCCAGCAGCTCACGATTACAGGGAATCACAGATACGCAGTATTTT	CASSSRLQGITDTQYF
few	.	TRBV12-3/TRBV12-4	TRBJ1-1	TGTGCCAGCAGTGTACGTTTCGCGACTGAAGCTTTCTTT	CASSVRFATEAFF
few	.	TRBV13	TRBJ1-1	TGTGCCAGCAGACGTCTCGAGTTTCGGGAACGTGAGGTCACTGAAGCTTTCTTT	CASRRLEFREREVTEAFF
many	.	TRBV6-6	TRBJ2-7	TGTGCCAGCAGTCCTGGACGGGGATTCTCCTACGAGCAGTACTTC	CASSPGRGFSYEQYF
.	.	TRBV1	TRBJ1-6	TGCACCAGCAGCCACCACAGGGTAAACTATAATTCACCCCTCCACTTT	CTSSHHRVNYNSPLHF
.	.	TRBV19	TRBJ1-5	TGTGCCAGTAGTATTGGAGACAGGTTAAAGCAGCCCCAGCATTTT	CASSIGDRLKQPQHF
.	.	TRBV9	TRBJ1-2	TGTGCCAGCAGCGTAGGCGATAAAAACTATGGCTACACCTTC	CASSVGDKNYGYTF
.	.	TRBV11-2	TRBJ1-1	TGTGCCAGCAGCTTTATTAATACTCTCGGGGGCACTGAAGCTTTCTTT	CASSFINTLGGTEAFF
few	.	TRBV18	TRBJ1-6	TGTGCCAGCTCTCCCATCGGTAGGGGGAGCTCCTATAATTCACCCCTCCACTTT	CASSPIGRGSSYNSPLHF
.	.	TRBV19	TRBJ1-3	TGTGCCAGTACGCCAACCGACAGCTCTGGAAACACCATATATTTT	CASTPTDSSGNTIYF
few	.	TRBV11-1	TRBJ1-1	TGTGCCAGCAGCGGAGCTGGGGGGACTGAAGCTTTCTTT	CASSGAGGTEAFF
.	.	TRBV5-1	TRBJ1-3	TGCGCCAGCAGCTTGGATGTTAGCTCTGGAAACACCATATATTTT	CASSLDVSSGNTIYF
.	.	TRBV2	TRBJ1-5	TGTGCCAGCAGTGAAAGGGGCGCCTACAATCAGCCCCAGCATTTT	CASSERGAYNQPQHF
.	TRBD2	TRBV2	TRBJ2-7	TGTGCCAGCACCTTGACTAGCGGGTTCAACGAGCAGTACTTC	CASTLTSGFNEQYF
once	TRBD1	TRBV6-6	TRBJ1-5	TGTGCCAGCAGGGTGGACAGGGAGCAGCCCCAGCATTTT	CASRVDREQPQHF
.	.	TRBV29-1	TRBJ2-5	TGCAGCGCGGAGACAGACCCTGGCCCCGGGACCCAGTACTTC	CSAETDPGPGTQYF
.	.	TRBV11-2	TRBJ2-2	TGTGCCAGCAGCTTATCCAGGCAAAACACCGGGGAGCTGTTTTTT	CASSLSRQNTGELFF
.	TRBD1	TRBV5-1	TRBJ1-1	TGCGCCAGCAGCCTGGGACAGGGGCGGGAAGCTTTCTTT	CASSLGQGREAFF
.	TRBD1	TRBV11-2	TRBJ1-1	TGTGCCAGCAGCTGGCCAGGGGGAAAAACTGAAGCTTTCTTT	CASSWPGGKTEAFF
.	TRBD1	TRBV19	TRBJ1-5	TGTGCCAGTGCTCAGGGGGCAGGGCAGCCCCAGCATTTT	CASAQGAGQPQHF
.	.	TRBV18	TRBJ1-4	TGTGCCAGCTCACCAGGGACTACTAATGAAAAACTGTTTTTT	CASSPGTTNEKLFF
.	TRBD1	TRBV6-2/TRBV6-3	TRBJ2-4	TGTGCCAGCAGTTTTGACAGGGGGCAAGCCAAAAACATTCAGTACTTC	CASSFDRGQAKNIQYF